These 31 T cell receptor beta chains were sequenced from one sample in a study of cytomegalovirus exposure and HLA in healthy donors. The PCR made use of 60 Vbeta and 13 Jbeta primers. Measured with immunoSEQ multiplex PCR; TCRdb has only the in-frame clones, and not every one. This table holds about 170,000 clones, 75% to 90% found once. Sequenced: PBMCs. All receptors derive from a male donor in good health and CMV-seronegative.

The chain combines TRBV14 with TRBJ2-5; TRBD1 agrees at 10 bases. The CDR3 length is 16 residues. Trimming removed 4 bases from V and 6 bases from J; junction bases left unmatched: 11. Per germline, CDR1 SGHDN and CDR2 FVKESK. CDR3 DNA sequence: TGTGCCAGCAGCCCCCTCGGACAGGGGGGGACGAAGACCCAGTACTTC. The encoded protein is CASSPLGQGGTKTQYF.

V and J are TRBV5-4 and TRBJ2-7; D is undetermined. The CDR3 has 13 residues. Trimming took off 0 bases at V and 5 bases at J, with 9 bases between the two ends. Germline lookup yields CDR1 SGHNT and CDR2 YYREEE (reference sequence). The CDR3 sequence is CASSLGSRDEQYF. The DNA of the CDR3 is TGTGCCAGCAGCTTGGGTAGCCGAGACGAGCAGTACTTC.

V usage is TRBV27 and J usage is TRBJ2-7, with D perhaps matching TRBD1 (5 bases). The CDR3 is made up of 13 amino acids. Between the trimmed V and J ends, which lost 2 bases and 4 bases, there was a span of 9 bases. The V gene's germline CDR1 is MNHEY and CDR2 SMNVEV (reference sequence). The CDR3: CASSLPGRYEQYF. The CDR3 DNA is TGTGCCAGCAGTTTACCAGGGCGGTACGAGCAGTACTTC.

This clone turned up a few times. This chain links TRBV19 with TRBJ2-7; TRBD1 aligns across 9 bases. The V segment lost 6 bases and the J segment 3 bases; nucleotides outside the gene matches: 3. CDR1 LNHDA and CDR2 SQIVND come from the germline V gene (reference sequence). The CDR3 is made up of 13 amino acids. The CDR3 is CASSGQGHYEQYF. The CDR3, as DNA: TGTGCCAGTAGCGGACAGGGGCACTACGAGCAGTACTTC.

This clone appeared a single time. The chain employs TRBV11-2 and TRBJ2-5; a possible D gene is TRBD2 (6 bases). The CDR3 is 14 amino acids. Germline CDR1 is SGHAT and CDR2 is FQNNGV. V was pared by 3 bases and J by 1 base, with 9 bases between. This CDR3 reads CASSLGLSQETQYF. CDR3 sequence (DNA): TGTGCCAGCAGCTTGGGACTCAGCCAAGAGACCCAGTACTTC.

The rearrangement uses TRBV27 and TRBJ2-7; D possibly corresponds to TRBD2 (5 bases). The CDR3 is 14 amino acids. Germline V gene data show CDR1 as MNHEY and CDR2 as SMNVEV (reference sequence). V gave up 3 bases and J gave up 3 bases, with 12 bases separating them. The CDR3 loop is CASSLRIGSYEQYF. In nucleotides, the CDR3 is TGTGCCAGCAGTTTGAGGATAGGGAGCTACGAGCAGTACTTC.

This clone was counted a few times. This sequence joins TRBV10-3 and TRBJ1-2, with 7 nucleotides matching TRBD1. Germline CDR1 reads ENHRY; CDR2 reads SYGVKD. This CDR3 has 14 amino acids. V trimming: 2 bases; J trimming: 8 bases; junction bases outside the gene matches: 8. This CDR3 reads CAISENRGDDGYTF. The CDR3 bases are TGTGCCATCAGTGAGAACAGGGGCGATGACGGCTACACCTTC.

This chain joins TRBV27 and TRBJ2-3; 8 nucleotides match TRBD2. Germline CDR1 and CDR2: MNHEY and SMNVEV (reference sequence). The CDR3 length is 14 residues. V dropped 3 bases and J dropped 4; count of bases not matched to a gene: 3. CDR3 loop: CASSLLAGPDTQYF. The CDR3 DNA reads as TGTGCCAGCAGTTTGCTAGCGGGCCCAGATACGCAGTATTTT.

The V call is TRBV27, the J call TRBJ1-2; D gene uncertain. CDR1 is MNHEY, CDR2 SMNVEV, per germline (reference sequence). There are 13 residues in the CDR3. The V and J ends lost 3 bases and 5 bases respectively, with 10 bases between them. CDR3 loop: CASSFSRNYGYTF. The CDR3 DNA reads TGTGCCAGCAGTTTTTCTCGTAATTATGGCTACACCTTC.

The chain is built from TRBV5-8 and TRBJ2-3, with 7 bases fitting TRBD2. Germline V gives CDR1 SGHTS, CDR2 YDEGEE. There are 13 residues in the CDR3. V shed 6 bases, J shed 3 bases, and the junction held 4 bases outside the gene matches. CDR3 amino acids: CASMASGTDTQYF. In DNA form, the CDR3 reads TGTGCCAGCATGGCTAGCGGAACAGATACGCAGTATTTT.

This chain connects TRBV2 to TRBJ2-3; the match to TRBD1 covers 8 bases. Germline CDR1 reads SNHLY; CDR2 reads FYNNEI. V was pared by 5 bases and J by 2 bases, with 9 bases of the junction left unmatched. CDR3 length: 16 amino acids. The CDR3 sequence: CASSLYRTGSTDTQYF. In DNA form, the CDR3 reads TGTGCCAGCAGTCTTTATAGGACAGGGTCCACAGATACGCAGTATTTT.

J is TRBJ1-5 and V is TRBV19; TRBD1 is a possible D gene (6 bases). Germline loops: CDR1 LNHDA, CDR2 SQIVND (reference sequence). V dropped 5 bases and J dropped 5 bases, with 16 bases sitting between them. CDR3 size: 15 residues. DNA for the CDR3: TGTGCCAGTAGTCCCCGAGGAGACAGGTATCAGCCCCAGCATTTT. This encodes CASSPRGDRYQPQHF.

V gene TRBV19 combines with J gene TRBJ1-1; maybe TRBD1 (6 bases). The V end was cut by 4 bases, the J end by 3 bases, with 12 bases between. Germline V gene data show CDR1 as LNHDA and CDR2 as SQIVND (reference sequence). The CDR3 consists of 14 residues. CDR3 nucleotide sequence: TGTGCCAGTAGTACGGACAGATCTTACACTGAAGCTTTCTTT. Its protein is CASSTDRSYTEAFF.

V usage is TRBV6-1 and J usage is TRBJ1-1; D is unclear. V lost 2 bases and J lost 4, with 11 bases in between. The CDR3 is 14 residues long. The germline gives CDR1 MNHNS, CDR2 SASEGT. The CDR3 DNA is TGTGCCAGCAGTGAATGGGCCGTTGGCACTGAAGCTTTCTTT. The encoded protein is CASSEWAVGTEAFF.

This clone came up a few times. The chain's CDR3 is CASSSAQGYRGYGYTF. CDR3 in DNA: TGTGCCAGCAGTTCAGCTCAGGGTTATAGAGGCTATGGCTACACCTTC. V usage is TRBV6-5 and J usage is TRBJ1-2; perhaps TRBD1 as D (5 bases). Germline V gene lookup returns CDR1 MNHEY and CDR2 SVGAGI. The V and J ends lost 4 bases and 4 bases respectively, with 19 bases between them. This CDR3 is 16 amino acids long.

This clone was counted a few times. The rearrangement uses TRBV5-1 and TRBJ2-3; D may be TRBD1 (6 bases). The CDR3 consists of 13 residues. Between the trimmed V and J ends, which lost 4 bases and 4 bases, there was a span of 10 bases. Per the germline V gene, CDR1 is SGHRS and CDR2 is YFSETQ. CDR3: CASSQTGPDTQYF. The CDR3 region has the DNA TGCGCCAGCAGCCAAACAGGGCCAGATACGCAGTATTTT.

The gene calls are TRBV27 and TRBJ1-1, with D unclear. Trimming cost V 2 bases and J 1 base, with 8 bases left between them. In germline, CDR1 is MNHEY, CDR2 SMNVEV (reference sequence). CDR3 size: 14 residues. The DNA of the CDR3 is TGTGCCAGCAGTTTACGAACACCGAACACTGAAGCTTTCTTT. It yields the protein CASSLRTPNTEAFF.

The chain carries TRBV10-1 and TRBJ2-5, with TRBD2 as a possible D gene (5 bases). From germline, CDR1 is WNHNN and CDR2 SYGVQD (reference sequence). This CDR3 is built from 15 residues. Trimming stripped 8 bases from V and 5 bases from J, with 21 bases between. Here the CDR3 DNA reads TGCGCCAGCGCTGAAACGCGGGTGTCCGGGGAGACCCAGTACTTC. Its protein is CASAETRVSGETQYF.

V usage is TRBV5-4 and J usage is TRBJ1-2, with a tentative D call TRBD1 (5 bases). Germline V CDR1 and CDR2: SGHNT, YYREEE (reference sequence). The length of the CDR3 is 15 residues. V was pared by 4 bases and J by 4 bases, with 17 bases between. This CDR3 reads CASSPTRQNLYGYTF. The CDR3 DNA reads TGTGCCAGCAGCCCCACCCGACAGAATCTCTATGGCTACACCTTC.

This clone was recorded a few times. The CDR3 DNA sequence: TGTGCCAGCTCACCCGGACAGATTGATGGCTACACCTTC. Amino acid sequence: CASSPGQIDGYTF. The V and J genes are TRBV18 and TRBJ1-2; tentatively, D is TRBD1 (6 bases). The ends were cut back, 3 bases at V and 6 bases at J, with 11 bases in the middle. CDR3 length: 13 residues. Germline V CDR1 and CDR2: KGHSH, LQKENI. Using reference TRBV18 and TRBJ1-2 for the parts outside the CDR3, the full variable domain is NAGVMQNPRHLVRRRGQEARLRCSPMKGHSHVYWYRQLPEEGLKFMVYLQKENIIDESGMPKERFSAEFPKEGPSILRIQQVVRGDSAAYFCASSPGQIDGYTFGSGTRLTVV.

The chain combines TRBV4-1 with TRBJ1-6; 10 bases agree with TRBD1. The CDR3 spans 16 residues. Unmatched junction bases numbered 4, after V lost 1 base and J lost 7 bases. Germline CDR1 reads MGHRA; CDR2 reads YSYEKL. Here the CDR3 DNA reads TGCGCCAGCAGCCAAGTGGGACAGGGGCGGAATTCACCCCTCCACTTT. Protein product: CASSQVGQGRNSPLHF.

The chain employs TRBV6-5 and TRBJ1-1; D unresolved. Germline V gene data show CDR1 as MNHEY and CDR2 as SVGAGI. The CDR3 runs to 14 residues. Trimming cost V 6 bases and J 3 bases, with 14 bases left between them. As DNA, the CDR3 is TGTGCCAGCAGGAAGCCCGGTGAGGACACTGAAGCTTTCTTT. Translated: CASRKPGEDTEAFF.

The rearrangement uses TRBV2 and TRBJ2-5; tentatively, D is TRBD1 (5 bases). The CDR3 is 13 amino acids. V was shortened by 6 bases and J by 5 bases, with 13 bases between the two germline ends. Per germline, CDR1 SNHLY and CDR2 FYNNEI. The CDR3 spells CASSAQGRETQYF. The CDR3 nucleotides read TGTGCCAGCAGCGCCCAGGGTAGGGAGACCCAGTACTTC.

The chain links TRBV25-1 to TRBJ2-3; 8 nucleotides agree with TRBD1. CDR1 and CDR2 (germline): MGHDK, SYGVNS. The CDR3 spans 14 residues. V trimming: 3 bases; J trimming: 4 bases; junction bases outside the gene matches: 3. The CDR3 loop is CASSEQGASDTQYF. For the CDR3, the DNA is TGTGCCAGCAGTGAGCAGGGGGCGTCAGATACGCAGTATTTT.

The chain is built from TRBV7-2 and TRBJ2-7, with a weak D call TRBD2 (6 bases). Germline V lookup: CDR1 SGHTA, CDR2 FQGNSA. The CDR3 loop spans 14 amino acids. V lost 0 bases, J lost 0 bases, and 6 bases lay in between. The CDR3 DNA reads as TGTGCCAGCAGCTTAGCCGGGAGCTCCTACGAGCAGTACTTC. Translated, it gives CASSLAGSSYEQYF.

The V gene is TRBV6-5, the J gene TRBJ2-7, with TRBD1 as a possible D gene (5 bases). V was cut by 10 bases and J by 3 bases, with 19 bases left in between. The V gene's germline CDR1 is MNHEY and CDR2 SVGAGI. There are 14 residues in the CDR3. The DNA for the CDR3 is TGTGCCATCAGACCTACAACAGGAGTCTACGAGCAGTACTTC. Its protein is CAIRPTTGVYEQYF.

This chain joins TRBV11-2 and TRBJ2-5; unclear D gene. The germline gives CDR1 SGHAT, CDR2 FQNNGV. V lost 3 bases and J 0 bases, leaving 5 bases between the germline ends. The CDR3 runs 13 residues. The CDR3 protein is CASSFSDQETQYF. CDR3 DNA: TGTGCCAGCAGCTTTTCGGACCAAGAGACCCAGTACTTC. Looking up the rest from reference TRBV11-2 and TRBJ2-5 gives the full variable domain: EAGVAQSPRYKIIEKRQSVAFWCNPISGHATLYWYQQILGQGPKLLIQFQNNGVVDDSQLPKDRFSAERLKGVDSTLKIQPAKLEDSAVYLCASSFSDQETQYFGPGTRLLVL.

This chain uses TRBV5-1 with TRBJ1-1; D is unresolved. Germline V lookup: CDR1 SGHRS, CDR2 YFSETQ. V was trimmed by 5 bases and J by 10 bases, leaving 15 bases between them. CDR3 length: 12 amino acids. The CDR3 nucleotides are TGCGCCAGCAGTGAAAACCAACGGGGAGCTTTCTTT. Its translation: CASSENQRGAFF.

This chain joins TRBV6-1 and TRBJ2-7; TRBD1 matches 10 bases. Germline loops: CDR1 MNHNS, CDR2 SASEGT. CDR3 size: 15 residues. The junction had 8 bases not matched to a gene; V was cut back by 5 bases and J by 4 bases. The CDR3 loop reads CASSLGQGGLYEQYF. CDR3 in DNA: TGTGCCAGCAGTCTTGGACAGGGGGGTCTATACGAGCAGTACTTC.

The gene calls are TRBV11-2 and TRBJ2-1, with a tentative D call TRBD2 (5 bases). V shed 0 bases and J shed 8 bases, with 11 bases lying between them. The CDR3 has 14 amino acids. Germline-derived CDR1 and CDR2 are SGHAT and FQNNGV. The CDR3 sequence is CASSLDRAVHEQFF. The CDR3 DNA sequence: TGTGCCAGCAGCTTAGATCGAGCGGTCCATGAGCAGTTCTTC.

J is TRBJ2-5 and V is TRBV7-7; no clear D gene. Germline CDR1 is SSHAT and CDR2 is FNYEAQ (reference sequence). The CDR3 is 13 residues long. Trimming took 4 bases from V and 3 from J, leaving 9 bases between them. CDR3: CASSSSREETQYF. Here the CDR3 DNA reads TGTGCCAGCAGCTCGAGCCGAGAAGAGACCCAGTACTTC. The full variable domain, its missing parts supplied by reference TRBV7-7 and TRBJ2-5, is GAGVSQSPRYKVTKRGQDVTLRCDPISSHATLYWYQQALGQGPEFLTYFNYEAQPDKSGLPSDRFSAERPEGSISTLTIQRTEQRDSAMYRCASSSSREETQYFGPGTRLLVL.